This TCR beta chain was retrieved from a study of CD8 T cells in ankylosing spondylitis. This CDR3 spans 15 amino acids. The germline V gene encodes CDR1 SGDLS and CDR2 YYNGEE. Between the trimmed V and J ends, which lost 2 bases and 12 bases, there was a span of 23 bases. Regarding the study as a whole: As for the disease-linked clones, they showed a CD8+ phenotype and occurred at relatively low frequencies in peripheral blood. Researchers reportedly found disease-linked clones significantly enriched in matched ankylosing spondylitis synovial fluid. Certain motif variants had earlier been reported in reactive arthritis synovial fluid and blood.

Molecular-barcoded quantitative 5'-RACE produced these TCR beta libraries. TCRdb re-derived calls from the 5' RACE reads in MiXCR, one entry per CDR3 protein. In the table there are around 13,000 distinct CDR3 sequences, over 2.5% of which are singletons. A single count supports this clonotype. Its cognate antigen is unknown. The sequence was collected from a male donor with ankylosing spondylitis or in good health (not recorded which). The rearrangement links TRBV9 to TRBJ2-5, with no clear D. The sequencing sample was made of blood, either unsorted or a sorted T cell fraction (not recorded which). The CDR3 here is CASSVASRFKDTEYF. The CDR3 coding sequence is TGTGCCAGCAGCGTGGCATCCCGCTTCAAAGACACCGAGTACTTC.